The rows below give T cell receptor beta chains drawn from one sample of a study of PD-L1 blockade in urothelial cancer. Sequencing was performed with immunoSEQ multiplex PCR; in TCRdb, only in-frame clones are kept and a portion is missing. The table has tens of thousands of clones, about 81% seen once; the top ten hold around 1.5%. The sample here was PBMCs, taken around atezolizumab (anti-PD-L1) treatment. These receptors all come from a man over 45 with urothelial cancer. Each CDR3 is given with its conserved first and last residue.

TRBJ2-1,TRBV11-2,CASSTRTSGGGEQFF
TRBJ1-2,TRBV28,CASSLLGADYGYTF
TRBJ1-5,TRBV7-2,CASSLMTLPSNQPQHF
TRBJ1-1,TRBV4-2,CASSPHSTGVNTEAFF
TRBJ2-1,TRBV5-1,CASSLQGHYNEQFF
TRBJ2-1,TRBV18,CASSPGTSGTYNEQFF
TRBJ1-4,TRBV5-6,CASSLLTTTNEKLFF
TRBJ1-4,TRBV7-9,CASSPQGEKLFF
TRBJ1-2,TRBV21-1,CASSRRQAANYGYTF
TRBJ1-1,TRBV6-1,CASSEAYGYKRWNTEAFF
TRBJ1-3,TRBV6-5,CASSYGDRVRGNTIYF
TRBJ2-1,TRBV19,CASSGGGSYNEQFF
TRBJ1-2,TRBV28,CATSFPTGRSYGYTF
TRBJ1-5,TRBV7-8,CASSLLGDQPQHF
TRBJ2-5,TRBV18,CASSPHQEETQYF
TRBJ2-1,TRBV28,CASSLLAGGRNEQFF
TRBJ1-2,TRBV2,CASSEPGGIGYTF
TRBJ2-7,TRBV6-6,CASRGGRAVYEQYF
TRBJ2-3,TRBV7-6,CASSLVDGGTDTQYF
TRBJ1-2,TRBV19,CASSMGGYTF
TRBJ1-3,TRBV6-5,CASWPAGQGRNTIYF
TRBJ2-6,TRBV7-3,CASSSRGQGTGANVLTF
TRBJ2-7,TRBV11-2,CASSSSGIRGSEQYF
TRBJ2-5,TRBV7-3,CASSESGRAAQTQYF
TRBJ1-1,TRBV18,CASSRRTGQNTEAFF
TRBJ1-5,TRBV6-5,CASSYSTGRNQPQHF
TRBJ1-2,TRBV18,CASSLRDRRTDGYTF
TRBJ2-7,TRBV5-4,CASSSLYEQYF
TRBJ1-1,TRBV18,CASSPVRAQQGEAFF
TRBJ2-7,TRBV2,CASRRDRASSEQYF
TRBJ2-1,TRBV27,CASNSGGAYNEQFF